The sequence of this T cell receptor (beta chain) was determined in a study of shared clonotypes between healthy human individuals. The CDR3 length is 14 residues. Germline assignment: CDR1 SNHLY and CDR2 FYNNEI. V shed 6 bases, J shed 5 bases, and the junction held 6 bases outside the gene matches. Caucasian adults residing in Nashville, Tennessee made up all the donors. General study results and limits: Clonotype sharing among donors likely depends on sequencing depth.

Deep was the level at which the assay was run. As handled by the study authors: With immunoSEQ giving junction-only sequences and no quality scores, filtering differed. Sequenced by immunoSEQ multiplex PCR; TCRdb stores in-frame clones only, minus some. Clone size and V and J calls were adopted from that table, with D and trimming inferred from the DNA. The sample has some 510,000 clones; around 74% are singletons. For this clone: The antigen remains undetermined.

This sequence was found in a woman aged 40-49 years in good health. Some clones in this sample may be carry-over from other donors' samples. The chain joins TRBV2 to TRBJ2-7, with 11 nucleotides matching TRBD2. The sequenced material came from PBMCs. As DNA, the CDR3 is TGTGCCAGCAGGATAGCGGGAGGGCCACACGAGCAGTACTTC. Encoded protein: CASRIAGGPHEQYF.